A single sample is the source of the 31 T cell receptor beta chains below, sequenced in a study of T cells in Graves' hyperthyroidism and ophthalmopathy. Template material for amplifying TCR beta CDR3 regions consisted of RNA transcripts. First-round RT-PCR with HTBI primers amplified the TCR CDR3 region. Each CDR3 protein gets one entry after TCRdb re-called the multiplex PCR reads with MiXCR. The sample includes just under 750,000 distinct CDR3 sequences, about a third seen only once; the top ten take around 30%. Sequencing was carried out using blood. The receptors shown here come from a middle-aged woman with Graves' hyperthyroidism.

This sequence joins TRBV7-9 and TRBJ2-7, with D tentatively TRBD2 (6 bases). This CDR3 is built from 15 residues. Trimming left V 1 base short and J 7 bases short, with 17 bases between. Germline CDR1 is SEHNR and CDR2 is FQNEAQ (reference sequence). CDR3 nucleotides: TGTGCCAGCAGCTTAGGTTCGGAGGGGACGAAAGAGCAGTACTTC. Translation gives CASSLGSEGTKEQYF. The whole variable domain, filled in from reference TRBV7-9 and TRBJ2-7, reads DTGVSQNPRHKITKRGQNVTFRCDPISEHNRLYWYRQTLGQGPEFLTYFQNEAQLEKSRLLSDRFSAERPKGSFSTLEIQRTEQGDSAMYLCASSLGSEGTKEQYFGPGTRLTVT.

This chain links TRBV20-1 with TRBJ2-5; 8 bases map to TRBD1. The CDR3 length is 15 residues. Germline assignment: CDR1 DFQATT and CDR2 SNEGSKA (reference sequence). V gave up 5 bases and J gave up 1 base; unmatched junction bases: 9. CDR3 nucleotide sequence: TGCAGTGCTCCCGAGGGACAGGCCTTCCAAGAGACCCAGTACTTC. As protein: CSAPEGQAFQETQYF.

The gene calls are TRBV4-1 and TRBJ1-1; no definite D call. In germline, CDR1 is MGHRA, CDR2 YSYEKL. Trimming pared 0 bases from V and 10 bases from J, leaving 9 bases between. The CDR3 is 12 amino acids. DNA for the CDR3: TGCGCCAGCAGCCAAGAAGATAGGAGAGCTTTCTTT. Protein sequence: CASSQEDRRAFF.

In its sample, this clonotype was seen a few times. CDR3 protein: CASSYDPQETQYF. The CDR3 DNA is TGTGCCAGCAGTTATGACCCCCAAGAGACCCAGTACTTC. V and J are TRBV2 and TRBJ2-5; no reliable D call. V was cut by 5 bases and J by 1 base, with 8 bases left in between. This CDR3 region has 13 residues. Germline values: CDR1 SNHLY, CDR2 FYNNEI.

This clonotype has just a few counts. A junction end diverges from the germline sequence, so it may reflect a read error. The V call is TRBV7-9, the J call TRBJ1-4; D perhaps matches TRBD1 (6 bases). CDR1 and CDR2 from the germline V gene are SEHNR and FQNEAQ (reference sequence). The CDR3 totals 16 residues. CDR3 in DNA: TGCGCCAGCAGCCAAGATAAGAGAAGGGGGAAAGAAAAACTGTTTTTT. Encoded protein: CASSQDKRRGKEKLFF.

In its sample, this clonotype was seen a few times. The V call is TRBV2, the J call TRBJ2-5; D is unresolved. The germline CDR1 and CDR2 sequences are SNHLY and FYNNEI. The ends were cut back, 2 bases at V and 4 bases at J, with 20 bases in the middle. The length of the CDR3 is 17 residues. CDR3 sequence reads: CASSEPGASPVRETQYF. Here the CDR3 DNA reads TGTGCCAGCAGTGAACCCGGAGCGTCCCCGGTGAGAGAGACCCAGTACTTC.

Ten or more counts support this clonotype. As DNA, the CDR3 is TGTGCCAGCAGCTTAGGGGCAATCACTGAAGCTTTCTTT. Residues: CASSLGAITEAFF. The chain uses TRBV7-9 and TRBJ1-1; D is unresolved. Germline CDR1 is SEHNR and CDR2 is FQNEAQ (reference sequence). The CDR3 runs 13 residues. Trimming cost V 1 base and J 4 bases, with 7 bases left between them.

This clonotype was seen repeatedly, ten times or more. V usage is TRBV9 and J usage is TRBJ1-2; D remains ambiguous. V lost 3 bases to trimming and J lost 4 bases, with 4 bases between them. Germline CDR1 SGDLS, CDR2 YYNGEE. This CDR3 is 11 amino acids long. CDR3: CASSAIYGYTF. In DNA form, the CDR3 reads TGTGCCAGCAGCGCTATCTATGGCTACACCTTC. Supplemented by reference TRBV9 and TRBJ1-2, the full variable domain reads DSGVTQTPKHLITATGQRVTLRCSPRSGDLSVYWYQQSLDQGLQFLIQYYNGEERAKGNILERFSAQQFPDLHSELNLSSLELGDSALYFCASSAIYGYTFGSGTRLTVV.

Ten or more counts support this clonotype. The chain recombines TRBV29-1 with TRBJ1-3; 8 positions match TRBD1. Per the germline V gene, CDR1 is SQVTM and CDR2 is ANQGSEA. J was trimmed by 0 bases and V by 6 bases; bases with no gene match: 7. The CDR3 runs to 15 residues. CDR3 DNA: TGCAGCGTGGGGGGACAGGATACCTCTGGAAACACCATATATTTT. Translation: CSVGGQDTSGNTIYF.

This chain connects TRBV24-1 to TRBJ2-5, with D perhaps assigned TRBD1 or TRBD2 (6 bases each). Germline CDR1 reads KGHDR; CDR2 reads SFDVKD. Trimming shortened V by 1 base and J by 5 bases, and 16 bases separated the two germline ends. This CDR3 contains 16 residues. CDR3 region: CATSDFGRGAGETQYF. CDR3 coding DNA: TGTGCCACCAGTGATTTTGGCAGGGGTGCGGGGGAGACCCAGTACTTC.

The sample holds many counts of this clonotype. The chain links TRBV2 to TRBJ2-6; 8 nucleotides align to TRBD2. The trim removed 7 bases at V and 1 base at J, leaving 0 bases unmatched. Germline loops: CDR1 SNHLY, CDR2 FYNNEI. The CDR3 runs to 14 residues. CDR3 sequence: CASTGGSGANVLTF. The DNA of the CDR3 is TGTGCCAGCACGGGAGGGTCTGGGGCCAACGTCCTGACTTTC.

Comment on this clonotype: A read error may be the cause here, since a much bigger clone is one base away. Given the absence of the conserved phenylalanine or tryptophan at the CDR3 end, a read error is likely. The chain has TRBV12-5 and TRBJ1-1; D uncertain. Per the germline V gene, CDR1 is LGHNT and CDR2 is FRNRAP. CDR3 size: 14 residues. The CDR3 sequence: CASSRSEKGLEAFS. The CDR3 nucleotides read TGTGCCAGCAGCCGTAGCGAGAAAGGGCTTGAAGCTTTCTCT.

This clonotype was picked up a small number of times. CDR3 in DNA: TGTGCCAGCAGTTGGCGGGACAGCGAAGAGCAGTACTTC. Encoded protein: CASSWRDSEEQYF. The J gene is TRBJ2-7, the V gene TRBV6-6; perhaps TRBD1 as D (7 bases). This CDR3 region has 13 residues. The V gene lost 4 bases and the J gene lost 7 bases, with 14 bases spanning the gap. Looked up from germline, CDR1 is MNHNY and CDR2 is SVGAGI (reference sequence).

The rearrangement uses TRBV6-1 and TRBJ1-5; 8 bases are a match to TRBD1. The J segment lost 0 bases and the V segment lost 7 bases, leaving 8 bases of the junction unmatched. The CDR3 has 16 amino acids. CDR1 and CDR2 (germline): MNHNS, SASEGT. The CDR3 nucleotides read TGTGCCAGCACCATGACAGGGGTAGGTAGCAATCAGCCCCAGCATTTT. Translating it yields CASTMTGVGSNQPQHF.

The chain carries TRBV6-2 or TRBV6-3 and TRBJ2-7; no firm D call. From germline, CDR1 is MNHEY and CDR2 SVGEGT. CDR3 length equals 14 residues. Trimming left V 3 bases short and J 1 base short, with 10 bases between. The CDR3 DNA follows: TGTGCCAGCAGTTATGGACGGGCTTCCTACGAGCAGTACTTC. Its protein product is CASSYGRASYEQYF.

This clonotype was seen many times. The rearrangement uses TRBV10-3 and TRBJ1-1; D remains unclear. CDR3 length: 13 residues. The ends were cut back, 9 bases at V and 2 bases at J, with 13 bases in the middle. CDR1 is ENHRY, CDR2 SYGVKD, per germline. The CDR3 spells CAIGILGNTEAFF. Here the CDR3 DNA reads TGTGCCATAGGAATCTTGGGAAACACTGAAGCTTTCTTT.

This clonotype was picked up a small number of times. This chain connects TRBV11-2 to TRBJ2-5; D is ambiguous. CDR3 length equals 14 residues. Trimming took off 2 bases at V and 0 bases at J, with 7 bases between the two ends. In germline, CDR1 is SGHAT, CDR2 FQNNGV. Here the CDR3 reads CASSLHTNQETQYF. For the CDR3, the DNA is TGTGCCAGCAGCTTACACACCAACCAAGAGACCCAGTACTTC.

In its sample, this clonotype was seen a few times. The rearrangement links TRBV6-5 to TRBJ1-2; the match to TRBD1 covers 7 bases. Losses at the gene ends were 5 bases for V and 3 bases for J; bases not matched to a gene: 3. Germline assignment: CDR1 MNHEY and CDR2 SVGAGI. The CDR3 spans 13 residues. As DNA, the CDR3 is TGTGCCAGCAGTCCGGGACAGCACTATGGCTACACCTTC. Encoded protein: CASSPGQHYGYTF.

This clonotype was seen a handful of times. V and J are TRBV19 and TRBJ1-5, with D possibly matching TRBD1 (5 bases). The germline V gene encodes CDR1 LNHDA and CDR2 SQIVND (reference sequence). Between the trimmed V and J ends, which lost 4 bases and 5 bases, there was a span of 15 bases. The CDR3 totals 15 residues. The DNA of the CDR3 is TGTGCCAGTAGTACGCGGGGACCGTCGGATCAGCCCCAGCATTTT. Translated, it gives CASSTRGPSDQPQHF.

The sample holds many counts of this clonotype. The chain couples TRBV14 to TRBJ1-1; the D gene is possibly TRBD1 (5 bases). The germline CDR1 and CDR2 sequences are SGHDN and FVKESK. V lost 6 bases, J lost 10 bases, and 21 bases lay in between. CDR3 length: 14 residues. The CDR3 region has the DNA TGTGCCAGCAGTCCCACCCAGGCCCTCGGGGGAGCTTTCTTT. It specifies CASSPTQALGGAFF.

There are a few counts of this clonotype. V is TRBV24-1 and J is TRBJ2-5, with 8 bases aligning to TRBD2. Unmatched junction bases numbered 14, after V lost 4 bases and J lost 5 bases. Per the germline V gene, CDR1 is KGHDR and CDR2 is SFDVKD. This CDR3 contains 17 residues. CDR3 sequence reads: CATSESGRGVVQETQYF. Here the CDR3 DNA reads TGTGCCACCAGTGAATCCGGGAGGGGTGTAGTGCAGGAGACCCAGTACTTC.

With respect to this clonotype: With a much larger clone just one base away, this may be a read error. The chain couples TRBV2 to TRBJ1-5; D unclear. V was pared by 4 bases and J by 5 bases, with 9 bases between. The CDR3 has 13 amino acids. Germline CDR1 SNHLY, CDR2 FYNNEI. The CDR3 DNA reads as TGTGCCAGCAGTGGCTCCTTTGATCAGCCCCAGCATTTT. Amino acid sequence: CASSGSFDQPQHF.

This clonotype was seen repeatedly, ten times or more. V and J are TRBV20-1 and TRBJ1-2; D possibly corresponds to TRBD1 (5 bases). V was clipped by 0 bases and J by 4 bases, with 15 bases between them. The germline V gene has CDR1 DFQATT and CDR2 SNEGSKA (reference sequence). There are 15 residues in the CDR3. CDR3 DNA sequence: TGCAGTGCTAGAGATATGGACACCGCCGTCTATGGCTACACCTTC. This translates into CSARDMDTAVYGYTF.

The chain's CDR3 is CASSLIAGGRLGGYEQYF. CDR3 DNA: TGTGCCAGCAGCTTAATTGCGGGAGGCAGGTTGGGGGGCTACGAGCAGTACTTC. The J gene is TRBJ2-7, the V gene TRBV7-9, with TRBD2 matching over 8 bases. Germline V gene data show CDR1 as SEHNR and CDR2 as FQNEAQ (reference sequence). This CDR3 has 18 residues. Trimming took 2 bases from V and 3 from J; bases not matched to a gene: 15.

V gene TRBV3-1 combines with J gene TRBJ1-2; D unresolved. CDR3 length equals 16 residues. The V and J ends lost 2 bases and 1 base respectively, with 14 bases between them. Germline CDR1 LGHDT, CDR2 YNNKEL (reference sequence). CDR3 nucleotides: TGTGCCAGCAGCCAAATGGGAGGGCGTTATAACTATGGCTACACCTTC. Encoded protein: CASSQMGGRYNYGYTF.

This clonotype was found a few times. The chain has TRBV9 and TRBJ1-1; TRBD1 aligns across 7 bases. The CDR3 is 16 residues long. Germline V CDR1 and CDR2: SGDLS, YYNGEE. The V segment lost 4 bases and the J segment 4 bases; nucleotides outside the gene matches: 13. The CDR3 region is CASSPVGDSAITEAFF. DNA for the CDR3: TGTGCCAGCAGCCCGGTGGGGGACAGCGCAATCACTGAAGCTTTCTTT.

There are a few counts of this clonotype. One junction end disagrees with the germline gene, perhaps due to a read error. The chain couples TRBV6-4 to TRBJ1-4; no clear D gene. Looked up from germline, CDR1 is MRHNA and CDR2 is SNTAGT. The CDR3 runs 12 residues. The CDR3 bases are TGTGCCAGCAGTGACGGGGTTGAAGAACTGTTTTTT. Its protein product is CASSDGVEELFF.

This clonotype was detected only once. The chain has TRBV7-2 and TRBJ2-2, with 11 bases lining up with TRBD2. The V and J ends lost 4 bases and 1 base, in that order; junction bases with no gene match: 8. Germline CDR1 and CDR2: SGHTA and FQGNSA. The CDR3 is 18 residues long. The CDR3 reads CASSSKLAGDQNTGELFF. CDR3 nucleotides: TGTGCCAGCAGCTCAAAACTAGCGGGAGACCAGAACACCGGGGAGCTGTTTTTT. The full variable domain, with the rest looked up from reference TRBV7-2 and TRBJ2-2, is GAGVSQSPSNKVTEKGKDVELRCDPISGHTALYWYRQSLGQGLEFLIYFQGNSAPDKSGLPSDRFSAERTGGSVSTLTIQRTQQEDSAVYLCASSSKLAGDQNTGELFFGEGSRLTVL.

A word on this clonotype: A junction boundary mismatches the germline segment, possibly from a read error. CDR3: CASRGDRNTEASF. CDR3 DNA sequence: TGTGCCAGCAGGGGCGACAGGAACACTGAAGCTTCCTTT. The chain is built from TRBV2 and TRBJ1-1; a possible D gene is TRBD1 (6 bases). Germline V gene sequence: CDR1 SNHLY, CDR2 FYNNEI. The CDR3 has 13 residues.

This clonotype was counted between two and nine times. The chain is built from TRBV5-1 and TRBJ1-4; 9 bases line up with TRBD1. Germline CDR1 and CDR2: SGHRS and YFSETQ. Unmatched junction bases numbered 4, after V lost 3 bases and J lost 7 bases. The CDR3 runs 14 residues. The CDR3 region has the DNA TGCGCCAGCAGCTCACAGGGGGCTCGTGAAAAACTGTTTTTT. This codes for CASSSQGAREKLFF.

The rearrangement uses TRBV29-1 and TRBJ1-1; D perhaps matches TRBD1 (5 bases). The CDR3 loop spans 11 amino acids. V lost 3 bases, J lost 8 bases, and 10 bases lay in between. Germline CDR1 SQVTM, CDR2 ANQGSEA. CDR3 bases: TGCAGCGTTGACCTGACAGCAGAAGCTTTCTTT. Its translation is CSVDLTAEAFF.